Shown below are 32 T cell receptor beta chains from a single sample sequenced in a study of T-cell memory formation after mild COVID-19. TCRdb reanalysed the 5' RACE reads using MiXCR and keeps one entry per CDR3 protein. Of about half a million distinct CDR3 sequences in the sample, about 18% are singletons; the top ten hold over 9%. The source material was PBMCs or a T cell subset sorted from them (not recorded which). The receptors originated from an adult woman who had mild COVID-19 (a few samples of this study predate the infection). Cell type and time point are not known.

The chain is built from TRBV12-3 or TRBV12-4 and TRBJ2-2; 11 bases agree with TRBD1. CDR3 size: 20 residues. The V and J ends lost 3 bases and 6 bases, in that order; junction bases with no gene match: 18. DNA for the CDR3: TGTGCCAGCAGTTTTGATTGGACAGGGGGCTGGTCGAGTAAGGCCGGGGAGCTGTTTTTT. Its translation: CASSFDWTGGWSSKAGELFF.

There are many counts of this clonotype. The gene calls are TRBV12-3 or TRBV12-4 and TRBJ1-1; D possibly corresponds to TRBD1 (5 bases). This CDR3 region has 17 residues. The germline V and J ends were trimmed by 3 bases and 4 bases, with 21 bases remaining between them. The CDR3 spells CASSFPSLIGGGTEAFF. DNA for the CDR3: TGTGCCAGCAGTTTTCCCAGCCTGATCGGGGGGGGCACTGAAGCTTTCTTT.

This clonotype was seen more than once but under ten times. V gene TRBV27 combines with J gene TRBJ1-5; TRBD1 agrees at 9 bases. The CDR3 has 13 amino acids. The V gene end was trimmed by 5 bases and the J gene end by 7 bases; junction bases not matched to a gene: 3. Germline CDR1 reads MNHEY; CDR2 reads SMNVEV (reference sequence). CDR3 coding DNA: TGTGCCAGCAGTCGGGACAGGGCGCAGCCCCAGCATTTT. Translation: CASSRDRAQPQHF.

This chain connects TRBV30 to TRBJ2-7; D is ambiguous. CDR1 and CDR2 (germline): GTSNPN, SVGIG (reference sequence). Trimming removed 0 bases from V and 6 bases from J, with 12 bases in between. CDR3 length: 13 amino acids. CDR3 loop: CAWSVTTQREQYF. CDR3 DNA: TGTGCCTGGAGTGTAACAACGCAGCGCGAGCAGTACTTC.

This clonotype was seen only a few times. The gene calls are TRBV7-8 and TRBJ2-1; 16 positions agree with TRBD2. V was pared by 2 bases and J by 5 bases, with 6 bases of the junction left unmatched. The CDR3 loop spans 18 amino acids. The germline V gene has CDR1 SGHVS and CDR2 FQNEAQ. The CDR3 region is CASSLHGTSGRENNEQFF. CDR3 sequence (DNA): TGTGCCAGCAGCTTACACGGGACTAGCGGGAGGGAAAACAATGAGCAGTTCTTC.

This chain uses TRBV6-2 or TRBV6-3 with TRBJ2-1; D gene unclear. Germline values: CDR1 MNHEY, CDR2 SVGEGT. The CDR3 sequence is 11 residues long. Trimming shortened V by 2 bases and J by 9 bases, and 5 bases separated the two germline ends. CDR3 DNA sequence: TGTGCCAGCAGTTACGTGACTGAGCAGTTCTTC. Amino acid sequence: CASSYVTEQFF.

This clonotype was counted a few times. The chain is built from TRBV5-1 and TRBJ2-7; tentative D call: TRBD1 (6 bases). V lost 0 bases, J lost 6 bases, and 13 bases lay in between. CDR1 SGHRS and CDR2 YFSETQ come from the germline V gene. The CDR3 length is 14 residues. This CDR3 is CASSLEIGGREQYF. CDR3 nucleotides: TGCGCCAGCAGCTTGGAGATTGGGGGCCGCGAGCAGTACTTC. Variable domain in full (rest from reference TRBV5-1 and TRBJ2-7): KAGVTQTPRYLIKTRGQQVTLSCSPISGHRSVSWYQQTPGQGLQFLFEYFSETQRNKGNFPGRFSGRQFSNSRSEMNVSTLELGDSALYLCASSLEIGGREQYFGPGTRLTVT.

Ten or more counts support this clonotype. The V gene is TRBV4-1, the J gene TRBJ2-2; 11 nucleotides agree with TRBD1. From germline, CDR1 is MGHRA and CDR2 YSYEKL. The V and J ends lost 3 bases and 3 bases, in that order; junction bases with no gene match: 0. CDR3 length: 15 residues. CDR3 protein: CASSQGQGDTGELFF. CDR3 DNA: TGCGCCAGCAGCCAGGGACAGGGGGACACCGGGGAGCTGTTTTTT.

This clonotype has ten or more counts. The chain uses TRBV7-9 and TRBJ1-1, with D unclear. CDR3 length: 11 residues. Trimming cost V 3 bases and J 6 bases, with 5 bases left between them. Germline loops: CDR1 SEHNR, CDR2 FQNEAQ (reference sequence). The CDR3 sequence: CASSFGSEAFF. The DNA for the CDR3 is TGTGCCAGCAGCTTTGGCTCTGAAGCTTTCTTT.

CDR3 nucleotide sequence: TGTGCCTGGAAGGAACAGGGGGTTAGCACAGATACGCAGTATTTT. Translated, it gives CAWKEQGVSTDTQYF. This sequence joins TRBV30 and TRBJ2-3, with 8 positions matching TRBD1. Germline V CDR1 and CDR2: GTSNPN, SVGIG (reference sequence). The CDR3 is made up of 15 amino acids. J gave up 0 bases and V 4 bases, and 6 bases lay outside the gene matches.

This clonotype was detected a few times. V usage is TRBV24-1 and J usage is TRBJ2-1; 7 bases are a match to TRBD2. This CDR3 region has 15 residues. Germline CDR1 reads KGHDR; CDR2 reads SFDVKD. V shed 4 bases, J shed 7 bases, and the junction held 9 bases outside the gene matches. CDR3 coding DNA: TGTGCCACCAGTGACTCGGGACTAAGGCTAAATGAGCAGTTCTTC. Protein: CATSDSGLRLNEQFF.

This clonotype was detected a few times. This chain joins TRBV12-5 and TRBJ1-4, with D maybe TRBD1 (6 bases). This CDR3 is 12 amino acids long. Trimming cost V 6 bases and J 7 bases, with 9 bases left between them. Germline V CDR1 and CDR2: LGHNT, FRNRAP. DNA for the CDR3: TGTGCTAGTGGGACAGGACGTGAAAAACTGTTTTTT. Its translation is CASGTGREKLFF.

This clonotype was seen a few times. This chain joins TRBV21-1 and TRBJ1-3; the tabulated D call, TRBD1, remains unverified against the DNA. TRBV21-1 is listed as a pseudogene. The CDR3 covers 19 residues. The CDR3 reads CASSKGDRRGGFSGNTIYF. In DNA form, the CDR3 reads TGTGCCAGCAGCAAAGGGGACAGACGAGGCGGATTCTCTGGAAACACCATATATTTT.

Ten or more counts support this clonotype. This sequence joins TRBV5-1 and TRBJ2-7; 7 bases fit TRBD1. CDR3 length: 13 residues. Germline V gene data show CDR1 as SGHRS and CDR2 as YFSETQ. The junction had 7 bases not matched to a gene; V was cut back by 10 bases and J by 0 bases. Written as DNA, the CDR3 is TGCGCCTCCCACGGGACAGTCTCCTACGAGCAGTACTTC. This translates into CASHGTVSYEQYF.

The chain has TRBV7-6 and TRBJ1-5, with D tentatively TRBD1 (6 bases). The V and J ends lost 1 base and 5 bases respectively, with 9 bases between them. CDR1 SGHVS and CDR2 FNYEAQ come from the germline V gene. The CDR3 runs 14 residues. In nucleotides, the CDR3 is TGTGCCAGCAGCTTAGGAGGGGGTTATCAGCCCCAGCATTTT. Translation gives CASSLGGGYQPQHF.

The chain employs TRBV6-2 or TRBV6-3 and TRBJ2-7, with 7 bases identical to TRBD1. The CDR3 totals 14 residues. In germline, CDR1 is MNHEY, CDR2 SVGEGT. The V and J ends lost 5 bases and 5 bases, in that order; junction bases with no gene match: 9. CDR3 DNA: TGTGCCAGCAGTGCCATAACAGGGGTTCACGAGCAGTACTTC. Its protein is CASSAITGVHEQYF.

CDR3 protein: CASSRRTLGGYEAKNIQYF. The CDR3 nucleotides read TGTGCCAGCAGCCGACGGACCTTGGGGGGTTACGAAGCCAAAAACATTCAGTACTTC. V is TRBV7-9 and J is TRBJ2-4; TRBD2 is a possible D gene (6 bases). In germline, CDR1 is SEHNR, CDR2 FQNEAQ (reference sequence). CDR3 size: 19 residues. Trimming removed 5 bases from V and 0 bases from J, with 23 bases in between.

Only a few counts were recorded for this clonotype. This chain links TRBV7-6 with TRBJ2-3; the match to TRBD2 covers 14 bases. Per the germline V gene, CDR1 is SGHVS and CDR2 is FNYEAQ. V lost 3 bases to trimming and J lost 1 base; unmatched junction nucleotides: 6. The CDR3 loop spans 18 amino acids. The CDR3 DNA is TGTGCCAGCAGCTTTGGACTAGCGGGAGGTCCCGGCACAGATACGCAGTATTTT. Residues: CASSFGLAGGPGTDTQYF.

This clonotype was found a few times. J is TRBJ2-3 and V is TRBV15; D not certain. From germline, CDR1 is LNHNV and CDR2 YYDKDF (reference sequence). Trimming took 1 base from V and 4 from J, leaving 15 bases between them. This CDR3 comprises 16 residues. CDR3 sequence: CATSRAPPISPDTQYF. In DNA, the CDR3 is TGTGCCACCAGCAGAGCCCCCCCCATCTCCCCAGATACGCAGTATTTT.

This clonotype was seen at least ten times. V usage is TRBV12-3 or TRBV12-4 and J usage is TRBJ2-1, with 10 bases matching TRBD2. After removal of 6 bases from V and 7 bases from J, the junction contained 9 bases not matched to a gene. The CDR3 contains 15 residues. The CDR3 region has the DNA TGTGCCAGCAGGCGAGCGGGGGGGCCTGGGAATGAGCAGTTCTTC. As protein: CASRRAGGPGNEQFF.

The chain joins TRBV30 to TRBJ1-4; 8 positions agree with TRBD1. The CDR3 has 15 amino acids. Trimming cost V 2 bases and J 7 bases; bases outside gene matches: 9. CDR1 is GTSNPN and CDR2 is SVGIG in the germline V gene (reference sequence). The CDR3, as DNA: TGTGCCTGGAGTCGTAAGACAGGGGAGAGTGAAAAACTGTTTTTT. It codes for CAWSRKTGESEKLFF.

The chain links TRBV30 to TRBJ1-2; 8 bases align to TRBD1. V trimming: 3 bases; J trimming: 8 bases; junction bases outside the gene matches: 14. The germline V gene has CDR1 GTSNPN and CDR2 SVGIG (reference sequence). The CDR3 spans 15 residues. This CDR3 is CAWSPRGRGRQGYTF. The CDR3 DNA reads as TGTGCCTGGAGCCCACGTGGCAGGGGGCGGCAAGGCTACACCTTC.

The genes are TRBV7-8 and TRBJ2-1; 10 bases map to TRBD2. Germline trimming cut 5 bases from V and 8 bases from J; bases unmatched to any gene: 15. The CDR3 has 17 amino acids. CDR1 and CDR2 from the germline V gene are SGHVS and FQNEAQ. The CDR3 loop is CASSLLRKREGFDEQFF. The CDR3 DNA follows: TGTGCCAGCAGCCTCCTCAGGAAGCGGGAGGGCTTTGATGAGCAGTTCTTC.

The chain combines TRBV13 with TRBJ2-3, with 9 nucleotides matching TRBD2. Germline V gene lookup returns CDR1 PRHDT and CDR2 FYEKMQ (reference sequence). V gave up 5 bases and J gave up 6 bases; unmatched junction bases: 12. The CDR3 has 16 amino acids. The CDR3 coding sequence is TGTGCCAGCAGCGAGGTAGCGGGGGCAACCCACGATACGCAGTATTTT. It yields the protein CASSEVAGATHDTQYF.

This clonotype was counted ten times or more. This chain links TRBV4-3 with TRBJ2-1, with D uncertain. The germline V gene encodes CDR1 LGHNA and CDR2 YSLEER. This CDR3 has 17 residues. Trimming cost V 0 bases and J 0 bases, with 12 bases left between them. The CDR3 DNA is TGCGCCAGCAGCCAAGACGCCTCCAAGAGCTCCTACAATGAGCAGTTCTTC. Translation: CASSQDASKSSYNEQFF.

The rearrangement uses TRBV9 and TRBJ1-6, with D possibly being TRBD1 (6 bases). The germline CDR1 and CDR2 sequences are SGDLS and YYNGEE. This CDR3 spans 14 amino acids. Trimming removed 4 bases at V and 7 bases at J, with 12 bases between. The CDR3 loop is CASSSRDKNSPLHF. CDR3 in DNA: TGTGCCAGCAGCTCCCGGGACAAAAATTCACCCCTCCACTTT.

This clonotype was observed a handful of times. The chain is built from TRBV4-1 and TRBJ1-3; no clear D gene. Per germline, CDR1 MGHRA and CDR2 YSYEKL. The CDR3 contains 14 residues. V gave up 3 bases and J gave up 8 bases, with 14 bases separating them. The chain's CDR3 is CASSQVVEGDTIYF. In nucleotides, the CDR3 is TGCGCCAGCAGCCAGGTCGTGGAGGGAGACACCATATATTTT.

This chain connects TRBV6-2 or TRBV6-3 to TRBJ2-3; 14 bases map to TRBD2. The J segment lost 6 bases and the V segment lost 6 bases, leaving 14 bases of the junction unmatched. The CDR3 runs to 18 residues. Germline V gene lookup returns CDR1 MNHEY and CDR2 SVGEGT. CDR3 coding DNA: TGTGCCAGCAGAAATCTTCAGACTAGCGGGAGGGCCAAGGATACGCAGTATTTT. Translated, it gives CASRNLQTSGRAKDTQYF.

This clonotype was found a few times. The V and J genes are TRBV2 and TRBJ1-1; 10 positions match TRBD1. CDR1 is SNHLY and CDR2 is FYNNEI in the germline V gene. J was trimmed by 8 bases and V by 3 bases; bases with no gene match: 9. The CDR3 extends over 15 amino acids. The CDR3 region has the DNA TGTGCCAGCAGTGACCACGTCCCGGGACAGGGGGAAGCTTTCTTT. This translates into CASSDHVPGQGEAFF. Looking up the rest from reference TRBV2 and TRBJ1-1 gives the full variable domain: EPEVTQTPSHQVTQMGQEVILRCVPISNHLYFYWYRQILGQKVEFLVSFYNNEISEKSEIFDDQFSVERPDGSNFTLKIRSTKLEDSAMYFCASSDHVPGQGEAFFGQGTRLTVV.

A few counts support this clonotype. The genes are TRBV5-5 and TRBJ1-3; D remains unclear. Looked up from germline, CDR1 is SGHKS and CDR2 is YYEKEE (reference sequence). The CDR3 totals 14 residues. With 6 bases removed from V and 0 bases from J, the gap between germline ends came to 10 bases. The CDR3: CASNTDISGNTIYF. In DNA, the CDR3 is TGTGCCAGCAACACCGACATCTCTGGAAACACCATATATTTT.

The J gene is TRBJ2-7, the V gene TRBV10-2; D could derive from TRBD1 or TRBD2 (5 bases each). Germline V gene data show CDR1 as WSHSY and CDR2 as SAAADI. The CDR3 has 17 residues. Trimming removed 0 bases from V and 5 bases from J, with 20 bases in between. The CDR3 nucleotides are TGCGCCAGCAGTGAGTCGAGGGGCTGGACTGACTTCCACGAGCAGTACTTC. Protein product: CASSESRGWTDFHEQYF.

The CDR3 nucleotides read TGTGCCAGCAGCCTCGGGACTAGCGGGAGGGCCACCGATGAGCAGTTCTTC. Translating it yields CASSLGTSGRATDEQFF. The chain has TRBV5-6 and TRBJ2-1; TRBD2 aligns across 16 bases. The CDR3 covers 17 residues. After removal of 4 bases from V and 8 bases from J, the junction contained 9 bases not matched to a gene. Germline assignment: CDR1 SGHDT and CDR2 YYEEEE.